One sample yielded the 4 T cell receptor beta chains listed below, sequenced in a study of monozygotic twins with inflammatory bowel disease. TCRdb reprocessed the 5' RACE reads and stores each CDR3 protein as one record, lacking DNA. The specimen's table records about 300,000 distinct CDR3 sequences. The sequenced sample was blood. Receptors were obtained from a human donor with ulcerative colitis or Crohn's disease, or a healthy co-twin of an affected twin (not recorded which).

The chain links TRBV20-1 to TRBJ1-5. CDR1 DFQATT and CDR2 SNEGSKA come from the germline V gene (reference sequence). This CDR3 spans 13 amino acids. The chain's CDR3 is CSARVLLGQPQHF.

The chain joins TRBV5-1 to TRBJ2-1; lacking DNA, the TRBD2 call made by TCRdb goes unchecked. The germline gives CDR1 SGHRS, CDR2 YFSETQ. CDR3 length: 13 amino acids. CDR3 loop: CASSLETGSGLIF. The whole variable domain, filled in from reference TRBV5-1 and TRBJ2-1, reads KAGVTQTPRYLIKTRGQQVTLSCSPISGHRSVSWYQQTPGQGLQFLFEYFSETQRNKGNFPGRFSGRQFSNSRSEMNVSTLELGDSALYLCASSLETGSGLIFGPGTRLTVL.

The CDR3 here is CASSPAGGGAVDTQYF. The chain couples TRBV6-2 or TRBV6-3 to TRBJ2-3; TCRdb names TRBD2, which stays unverified in the absence of DNA. The CDR3 spans 16 residues. CDR1 and CDR2 from the germline V gene are MNHEY and SVGEGT.

The rearrangement uses TRBV3-1 and TRBJ2-7. The CDR3 length is 12 residues. Germline V gene data show CDR1 as LGHDT and CDR2 as YNNKEL (reference sequence). The CDR3 region is CASSQVGYEQYF.